Below, one T cell receptor (beta chain) is given with its context. Its antigen has not been determined. The sample holds no much larger clone one base away, and base qualities are not on file. TCRbeta CDR3 regions were amplified from genomic DNA using the immunoSEQ Assay, a bias-controlled multiplex PCR. In the source study's methods: The number of nucleated cells in each sample was estimated by amplification of reference gene primers within the assay. To quantify the absolute abundance of each unique TCRbeta CDR3 rearrangement, sequence reads were collapsed and filtered. For each sample, productive Simpson clonality was calculated as the square root of Simpson's diversity index over productive rearrangements. TCRdb holds this immuneACCESS table with in-frame rearrangements only. Some clones are missing; in checked studies, unresolved V genes explain under half, and the rest has no known cause. For V, J and clone size, that table is used; D and trimming come from the DNA. The sample yields fewer than 250,000 clones; 86% were counted once. 0.65% to 0.95% of the sample is in the top ten clones.

This entry belongs to a study of blood T cell repertoires in COVID-19 (dated by TCRdb to about 2020). For the wider study: Samples covering the acute and convalescent phases of COVID-19 were provided by collaborators in the United States, Italy and Spain. The material from the prospective study consisted of cDNA or gDNA derived from T cells, B-cell-depleted T cells, or PBMCs. Deeply sampled blood TCRbeta repertoires from subjects exposed to, actively infected with, or recovered from COVID-19 were included in the dataset. The repertoires were released in a freely available public database intended as a resource for research on the immune response to SARS-CoV-2. Samples were obtained from the ongoing ImmuneRACE study (first 160 participants) and from 1,254 subjects provided by 6 global collaborators. The sample metadata nearly always contained a de-identified subject ID, COVID-19 status, age in years and sex. Where available, HLA class I and class II types were taken from metadata supplied by the sample provider and were not determined by assay-based typing. The investigation overall reported the following: The quantity of clinical and demographic metadata differed by source and by participant and was supplied without curation.

Whole blood was collected in K2EDTA tubes by collaborating institutions according to the institutions' own protocols. For TCRbeta analysis, collaborators shipped samples in one of three forms: frozen whole blood, isolated PBMCs, or DNA extracted from either of those sample types. Taken from the germline V gene, the CDR1 and CDR2 loops are SGHRS and YFSETQ. Spanning cysteine to phenylalanine, the CDR3 consists of 14 amino acids. Kept here is only the CDR3 DNA, which spans 42 bases and is read in frame from base 1. Germline trimming amounts to 4 bases on V and 2 bases on J, with 6 as the count of junction bases outside the gene matches.

The chain links TRBV5-1 with TRBJ2-7, with 7 middle bases fitting TRBD1. The material sequenced was peripheral blood. The clonotype comes from a woman in her sixties or seventies with acute or convalescent COVID-19. The bases read TGCGCCAGCAGCGCCCGGGACAGACCCTACGAGCAGTACTTC. This sequence encodes CASSARDRPYEQYF.